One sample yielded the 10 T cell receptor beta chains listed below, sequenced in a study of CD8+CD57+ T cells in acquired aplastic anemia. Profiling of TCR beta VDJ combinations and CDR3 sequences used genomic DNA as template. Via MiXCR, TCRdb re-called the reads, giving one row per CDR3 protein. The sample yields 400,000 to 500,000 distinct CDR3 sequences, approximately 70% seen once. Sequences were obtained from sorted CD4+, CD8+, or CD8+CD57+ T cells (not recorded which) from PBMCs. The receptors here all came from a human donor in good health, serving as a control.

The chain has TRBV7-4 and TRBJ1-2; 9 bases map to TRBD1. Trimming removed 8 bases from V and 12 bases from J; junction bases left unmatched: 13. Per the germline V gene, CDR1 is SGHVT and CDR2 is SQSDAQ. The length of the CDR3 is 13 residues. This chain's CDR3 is CASRTGASQSNTF. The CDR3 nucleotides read TGTGCCAGCCGGACAGGGGCTTCCCAAAGCAACACCTTC.

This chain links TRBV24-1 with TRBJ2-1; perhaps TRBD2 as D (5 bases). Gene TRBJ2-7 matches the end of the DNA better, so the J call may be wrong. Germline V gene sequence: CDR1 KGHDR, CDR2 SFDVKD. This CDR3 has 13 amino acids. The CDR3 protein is CATSDVGDNEQYF. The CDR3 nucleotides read TGTGCCACCAGTGATGTGGGAGACAATGAGCAGTACTTC.

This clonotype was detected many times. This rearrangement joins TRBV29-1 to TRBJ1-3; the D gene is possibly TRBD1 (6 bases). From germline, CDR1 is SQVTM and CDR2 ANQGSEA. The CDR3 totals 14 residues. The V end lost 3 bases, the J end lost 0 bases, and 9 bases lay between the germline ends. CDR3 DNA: TGCAGCGTTGAGACAGGTGCCTCTGGAAACACCATATATTTT. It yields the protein CSVETGASGNTIYF. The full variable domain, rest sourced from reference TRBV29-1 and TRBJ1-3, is SAVISQKPSRDICQRGTSLTIQCQVDSQVTMMFWYRQQPGQSLTLIATANQGSEATYESGFVIDKFPISRPNLTFSTLTVSNMSPEDSSIYLCSVETGASGNTIYFGEGSWLTVV.

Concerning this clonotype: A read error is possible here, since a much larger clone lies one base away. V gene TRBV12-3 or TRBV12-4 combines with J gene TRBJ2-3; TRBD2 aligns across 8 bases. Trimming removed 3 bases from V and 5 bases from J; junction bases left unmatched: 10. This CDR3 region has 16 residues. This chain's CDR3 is CASSLGTGGGQDTQYF. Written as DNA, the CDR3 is TGTGCCAGCAGTTTGGGGACTGGCGGGGGGCAAGATACGCAGTATTTT.

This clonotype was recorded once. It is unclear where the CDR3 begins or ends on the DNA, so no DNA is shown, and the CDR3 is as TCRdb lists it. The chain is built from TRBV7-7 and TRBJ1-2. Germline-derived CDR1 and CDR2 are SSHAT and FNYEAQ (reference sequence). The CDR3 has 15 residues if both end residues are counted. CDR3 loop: CALRHSLRAVLRATF.

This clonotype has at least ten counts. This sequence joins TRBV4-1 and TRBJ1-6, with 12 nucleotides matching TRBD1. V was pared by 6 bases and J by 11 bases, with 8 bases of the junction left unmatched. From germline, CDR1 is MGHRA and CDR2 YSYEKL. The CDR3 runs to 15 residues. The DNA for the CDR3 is TGCGCCAGCAGATCCCCGGGACAGGGGGCCACACCCCTCCACTTT. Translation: CASRSPGQGATPLHF.

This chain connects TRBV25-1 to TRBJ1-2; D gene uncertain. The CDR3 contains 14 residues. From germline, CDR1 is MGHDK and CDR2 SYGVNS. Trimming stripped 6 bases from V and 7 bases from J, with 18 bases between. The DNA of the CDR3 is TGTGCCAGCAGCCCCGTGGAGGGTTTGTTTGGCTACACCTTC. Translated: CASSPVEGLFGYTF.

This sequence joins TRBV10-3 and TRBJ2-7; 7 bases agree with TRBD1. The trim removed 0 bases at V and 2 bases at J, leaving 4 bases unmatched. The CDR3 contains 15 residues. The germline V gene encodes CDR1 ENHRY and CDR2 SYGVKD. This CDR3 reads CAISESRGQTYEQYF. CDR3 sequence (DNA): TGTGCCATCAGTGAGTCGAGGGGACAGACCTACGAGCAGTACTTC.

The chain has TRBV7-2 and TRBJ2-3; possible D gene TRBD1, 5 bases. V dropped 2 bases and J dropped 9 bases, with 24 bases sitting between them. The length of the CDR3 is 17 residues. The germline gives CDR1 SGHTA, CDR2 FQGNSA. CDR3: CASSLRQGNTEAFTQYF. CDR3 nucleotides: TGTGCCAGCAGCTTAAGGCAGGGAAACACTGAAGCTTTCACGCAGTATTTT. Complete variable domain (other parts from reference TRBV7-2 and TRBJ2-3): GAGVSQSPSNKVTEKGKDVELRCDPISGHTALYWYRQSLGQGLEFLIYFQGNSAPDKSGLPSDRFSAERTGGSVSTLTIQRTQQEDSAVYLCASSLRQGNTEAFTQYFGPGTRLTVL.

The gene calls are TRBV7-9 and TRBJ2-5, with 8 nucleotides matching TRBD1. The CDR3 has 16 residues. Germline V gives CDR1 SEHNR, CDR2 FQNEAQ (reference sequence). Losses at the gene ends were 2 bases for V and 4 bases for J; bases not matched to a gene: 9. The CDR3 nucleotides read TGTGCCAGCAGCTTATCTCCGACAGGGGTGAGAGAGACCCAGTACTTC. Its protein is CASSLSPTGVRETQYF. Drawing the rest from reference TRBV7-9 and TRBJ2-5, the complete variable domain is DTGVSQNPRHKITKRGQNVTFRCDPISEHNRLYWYRQTLGQGPEFLTYFQNEAQLEKSRLLSDRFSAERPKGSFSTLEIQRTEQGDSAMYLCASSLSPTGVRETQYFGPGTRLLVL.